The clone carrying this T cell receptor beta chain was seen a single time. Antigen unknown. These data come from a study of shared clonotypes between healthy human individuals. The germline V and J ends were trimmed by 3 bases and 5 bases, with 13 bases remaining between them. CDR3 size: 14 residues. The germline gives CDR1 KGHSH, CDR2 LQKENI. General study findings and limits: Non-shared clonotypes were found to have lower generation probabilities than the clonotypes that were shared by all four of the sorted-subset donors. Generally, naive subsets (rather than memory subsets) showed larger estimated richness. Sequencing depth was a factor that was expected to affect clonotype sharing among donors.

Repertoires were generated with immunoSEQ multiplex PCR, while TCRdb's copy carries only in-frame clones and drops some. Of 2.5 million or so clones in the sample, approximately 90% were seen once. This rearrangement joins TRBV18 to TRBJ2-5; D uncertain. Sequencing was done on a sample of naive CD4+ T cells sorted from blood. Subset specified: CD45RA+ positively selected. This sequence was found in a man aged 18-30 years in good health. CDR3 in DNA: TGTGCCAGCTCACCTGGGCAGCTAAGGGAGACCCAGTACTTC. Protein: CASSPGQLRETQYF.